One and the same sample provided the 13 T cell receptor beta chains below, sequenced in a study of identical twins. TCRdb itself ran the 5' RACE reads through MiXCR, one entry per CDR3 protein. The repertoire holds some 570,000 distinct CDR3 sequences, with about 20% as singletons. These data were also filed under a second study, of yellow fever vaccine responses in identical twins.

The source material was CD4+ T cells sorted from blood. The receptors here all came from a woman aged 18 to 35 in good health.

This chain links TRBV6-2 or TRBV6-3 with TRBJ2-2; a weak D match, TRBD2 (6 bases). V was shortened by 0 bases and J by 7 bases, with 18 bases between the two germline ends. This CDR3 spans 17 amino acids. CDR1 is MNHEY, CDR2 SVGEGT, per germline. The CDR3 region is CASSYSKVLAVNGELFF. For the CDR3, the DNA is TGTGCCAGCAGTTACTCGAAAGTACTAGCCGTTAACGGGGAGCTGTTTTTT.

The chain employs TRBV5-5 and TRBJ2-2; 8 positions agree with TRBD2. CDR1 and CDR2 from the germline V gene are SGHKS and YYEKEE (reference sequence). The CDR3 loop spans 18 amino acids. Germline trimming cut 0 bases from V and 0 bases from J; bases unmatched to any gene: 7. CDR3 nucleotides: TGTGCCAGCAGCTTGGCCGTACTAGCGGTTACGAACACCGGGGAGCTGTTTTTT. This sequence encodes CASSLAVLAVTNTGELFF.

This chain uses TRBV2 with TRBJ2-1; TRBD2 is a possible D gene (6 bases). The CDR3 covers 11 residues. Trimming took 7 bases from V and 8 from J, leaving 9 bases between them. The germline V gene encodes CDR1 SNHLY and CDR2 FYNNEI. This CDR3 reads CASIRRDEQFF. The DNA for the CDR3 is TGTGCCAGCATTCGGAGGGATGAGCAGTTCTTC.

The chain links TRBV9 to TRBJ1-1; TRBD1 agrees at 8 bases. The junction had 15 bases not matched to a gene; V was cut back by 6 bases and J by 5 bases. The CDR3 runs 16 residues. Germline values: CDR1 SGDLS, CDR2 YYNGEE. CDR3 in DNA: TGTGCCAGCACAACCTTGGGGACAGGAGTAGGTACTGAAGCTTTCTTT. This encodes CASTTLGTGVGTEAFF.

The chain couples TRBV28 to TRBJ2-7; the match to TRBD2 covers 13 bases. V trimming: 10 bases; J trimming: 6 bases; junction bases outside the gene matches: 15. The CDR3 extends over 16 amino acids. Germline V gives CDR1 MDHEN, CDR2 SYDVKM. The CDR3 DNA sequence: TGTGCCACACGGGGGGGACTAGCGGGATCGGGGTTCGAGCAGTACTTC. Translation: CATRGGLAGSGFEQYF.

This chain links TRBV18 with TRBJ2-5; 7 bases line up with TRBD1. CDR1 and CDR2 (germline): KGHSH, LQKENI. The CDR3 has 15 residues. V lost 3 bases to trimming and J lost 5 bases; unmatched junction nucleotides: 9. This CDR3 is CASSPRQGVRETQYF. The DNA of the CDR3 is TGTGCCAGCTCACCGCGCCAGGGGGTACGGGAGACCCAGTACTTC. Drawing the rest from reference TRBV18 and TRBJ2-5, the complete variable domain is NAGVMQNPRHLVRRRGQEARLRCSPMKGHSHVYWYRQLPEEGLKFMVYLQKENIIDESGMPKERFSAEFPKEGPSILRIQQVVRGDSAAYFCASSPRQGVRETQYFGPGTRLLVL.

The chain combines TRBV28 with TRBJ2-3, with D possibly TRBD1 on 5 matching bases. CDR3 length: 14 residues. Germline V gene lookup returns CDR1 MDHEN and CDR2 SYDVKM. Trimming stripped 6 bases from V and 3 bases from J, with 13 bases between. CDR3 nucleotide sequence: TGTGCCAGCAGCCCCTTGGGGCGGACAGATACGCAGTATTTT. Translation: CASSPLGRTDTQYF.

This clonotype has just a few counts. This chain connects TRBV18 to TRBJ2-1; D unresolved. The CDR3 length is 12 residues. Germline V gene lookup returns CDR1 KGHSH and CDR2 LQKENI. V was clipped by 5 bases and J by 5 bases, with 7 bases between them. The CDR3 bases are TGTGCCAGCTCAACCGCAGACAATGAGCAGTTCTTC. This sequence encodes CASSTADNEQFF. Together with reference TRBV18 and TRBJ2-1, the CDR3 gives the full variable domain: NAGVMQNPRHLVRRRGQEARLRCSPMKGHSHVYWYRQLPEEGLKFMVYLQKENIIDESGMPKERFSAEFPKEGPSILRIQQVVRGDSAAYFCASSTADNEQFFGPGTRLTVL.

The table lists this clonotype with a few counts. The chain joins TRBV20-1 to TRBJ2-7; TRBD1 agrees at 12 bases. Germline CDR1 is DFQATT and CDR2 is SNEGSKA (reference sequence). The CDR3 is made up of 15 amino acids. The J segment lost 6 bases and the V segment lost 5 bases, leaving 11 bases of the junction unmatched. CDR3 loop: CSASQAGTGGGEQYV. CDR3 DNA: TGCAGTGCTTCTCAGGCCGGGACAGGGGGCGGCGAGCAGTACGTC.

This clonotype was seen a few times. The chain recombines TRBV27 with TRBJ2-5; 7 bases fit TRBD2. Trimming cost V 7 bases and J 5 bases; bases outside gene matches: 7. The CDR3 runs to 13 residues. Germline V gene data show CDR1 as MNHEY and CDR2 as SMNVEV (reference sequence). Written as DNA, the CDR3 is TGTGCCAGCAAAAGGCGGGAGCAGGAGACCCAGTACTTC. It translates to CASKRREQETQYF.

This sequence joins TRBV6-1 and TRBJ1-4, with unresolved D. The V gene lost 6 bases and the J gene lost 0 bases, with 8 bases spanning the gap. Looked up from germline, CDR1 is MNHNS and CDR2 is SASEGT. The CDR3 spans 14 residues. CDR3 coding DNA: TGTGCCAGCAGCAGCCTTGCAACTAATGAAAAACTGTTTTTT. It is translated as CASSSLATNEKLFF.

This clonotype was detected a few times. The chain recombines TRBV29-1 with TRBJ2-1; D is perhaps TRBD1 (5 bases). Germline V gene lookup returns CDR1 SQVTM and CDR2 ANQGSEA. The V gene lost 6 bases and the J gene lost 8 bases, with 14 bases spanning the gap. This CDR3 has 12 residues. This CDR3 reads CSVGQGIDEQFF. For the CDR3, the DNA is TGCAGCGTCGGGCAGGGTATCGATGAGCAGTTCTTC.

The chain couples TRBV4-1 to TRBJ1-6; D may be TRBD1 (6 bases). The V end lost 4 bases, the J end lost 7 bases, and 11 bases lay between the germline ends. Germline CDR1 and CDR2: MGHRA and YSYEKL. This CDR3 has 14 amino acids. In nucleotides, the CDR3 is TGCGCCAGCAGCCGCGAGGGGGGGAATTCACCCCTCCACTTT. It translates to CASSREGGNSPLHF.